This T cell receptor beta chain emerged from a study of blood T cells in healthy people across ages. Broader study findings: One million T cells yielded diversity estimates that were considered underestimates.

Primers used in a second PCR of about 6 to 11 cycles were a sample-barcoded 5' primer and a J-beta primer mix. From the 5' RACE reads, TCRdb called clonotypes with MiXCR, one entry per CDR3 protein. This table has about 760,000 distinct CDR3 sequences, approximately 25% appearing once. The CDR3 covers 12 residues. V lost 6 bases and J lost 3, with 9 bases in between. This clonotype was seen repeatedly, ten times or more. No antigen is known for it. A further study also used this sample, focusing on T cells of mothers and their children.

The V and J genes are TRBV12-3 or TRBV12-4 and TRBJ2-7, with TRBD2 as a possible D gene (6 bases). Sequencing input: blood. The TCR originated in a boy under 18 in good health. The CDR3 nucleotides are TGTGCCAGCAGCCCGGGGGACTACGAGCAGTACTTC. Encoded protein: CASSPGDYEQYF.